The clone carrying this T cell receptor beta chain is deemed medium-sized. What it binds is unknown. Documented time point: sample taken at primary tumor resection. A total of about 73 untreated early-stage non-small cell lung cancer patients served as donors. Without sorting, whole RNA was sequenced from tumor, nontumor lung or frozen PBMC. The library protocol tagged each TCR cDNA with a unique molecular identifier. Each CDR3 protein is one row after TCRdb ran MiXCR on the 5' RACE reads. The sample carries thousands of distinct CDR3 sequences, under 7.5% recorded once. This sample is part of a study of spatial heterogeneity in lung cancer. The study's findings and limits: Mutation tallies in tumors tracked expanded intratumoral alpha and beta TCR counts.

The specimen comprised lung tumor tissue, sampled at surgery. This TCR was recovered from a male donor with early-stage non-small cell lung cancer.

CDR3 sequence (DNA): TGTGCCAGCAGTTCGTGGTCGTCCAGCGGCTACACCTTC. Its protein is CASSSWSSSGYTF. V usage is TRBV28 and J usage is TRBJ1-2; D gene uncertain. The CDR3 is 13 residues long. Germline V gene lookup returns CDR1 MDHEN and CDR2 SYDVKM. The germline V and J ends were trimmed by 4 bases and 8 bases, with 14 bases remaining between them.